Listed below are T cell receptor beta chains from one sample, sequenced in a study of blood T cell repertoires in COVID-19. Here immunoSEQ multiplex PCR was the method, and the copy in TCRdb shows in-frame clones only, minus some. The sample carries about 90,000 clones, about nine tenths recorded once. Sequencing used peripheral blood. These receptor sequences come from a man in his 60s with acute or convalescent COVID-19. Each CDR3 is given with its conserved first and last residue. A D gene is named only where the DNA matches it firmly.

16	TRBV6-5	TRBJ1-6	-	CASSYSFRGGNSPLHF	TGTGCCAGCAGTTACTCTTTCCGGGGTGGCAATTCACCCCTCCACTTT
15	TRBV7-3	TRBJ2-3	TRBD2	CASSLMLAGADTQYF	TGTGCCAGCAGCTTAATGCTCGCGGGAGCAGATACGCAGTATTTT
14	TRBV14	TRBJ2-2	-	CASSQEAGVGELFF	TGTGCCAGCAGCCAAGAAGCAGGGGTGGGGGAGCTGTTTTTT
14	TRBV6-5	TRBJ2-5	TRBD2	CASSYLTSGETQYF	TGTGCCAGCAGTTATTTGACTAGCGGAGAGACCCAGTACTTC
14	TRBV19	TRBJ2-2	TRBD2	CARERGPNTGELFF	TGTGCCAGAGAGCGGGGGCCTAACACCGGGGAGCTGTTTTTT
15	TRBV5-1	TRBJ1-3	TRBD1	CASSPGQEVGNTIYF	TGCGCCAGCAGCCCAGGACAGGAGGTTGGAAACACCATATATTTT
15	TRBV19	TRBJ2-7	-	CASSGNMGASYEQYF	TGTGCCAGTAGTGGAAATATGGGAGCCTCCTACGAGCAGTACTTC
15	TRBV9	TRBJ1-6	-	CASSVGPAQNSPLHF	TGTGCCAGCAGCGTAGGGCCCGCACAGAATTCACCCCTCCACTTT
11	TRBV12-3/TRBV12-4	TRBJ2-7	-	CASSPGPVQYF	TGTGCCAGCAGTCCCGGTCCCGTGCAGTACTTC
14	TRBV3-1/TRBV3-2	TRBJ2-2	TRBD1	CASSQNQGVGELFF	TGTGCCAGCAGCCAAAACCAGGGGGTCGGGGAGCTGTTTTTT
11	TRBV20-1	TRBJ1-1	-	CSARIGTEAFF	TGCAGTGCTAGAATCGGCACTGAAGCTTTCTTT
15	TRBV5-1	TRBJ2-2	-	CASSLAGANTGELFF	TGCGCCAGCAGCTTGGCAGGGGCGAACACCGGGGAGCTGTTTTTT
14	TRBV14	TRBJ1-2	-	CASSQVTGTSGYTF	TGTGCCAGCAGCCAGGTTACAGGGACATCTGGCTACACCTTC
16	TRBV5-4	TRBJ2-3	TRBD2	CASSVGIAGVGDTQYF	TGTGCCAGCAGCGTGGGCATAGCGGGGGTTGGAGATACGCAGTATTTT
13	TRBV12-3/TRBV12-4	TRBJ1-2	-	CASRLGGAYGYTF	TGTGCCAGCAGATTGGGGGGTGCCTATGGCTACACCTTC